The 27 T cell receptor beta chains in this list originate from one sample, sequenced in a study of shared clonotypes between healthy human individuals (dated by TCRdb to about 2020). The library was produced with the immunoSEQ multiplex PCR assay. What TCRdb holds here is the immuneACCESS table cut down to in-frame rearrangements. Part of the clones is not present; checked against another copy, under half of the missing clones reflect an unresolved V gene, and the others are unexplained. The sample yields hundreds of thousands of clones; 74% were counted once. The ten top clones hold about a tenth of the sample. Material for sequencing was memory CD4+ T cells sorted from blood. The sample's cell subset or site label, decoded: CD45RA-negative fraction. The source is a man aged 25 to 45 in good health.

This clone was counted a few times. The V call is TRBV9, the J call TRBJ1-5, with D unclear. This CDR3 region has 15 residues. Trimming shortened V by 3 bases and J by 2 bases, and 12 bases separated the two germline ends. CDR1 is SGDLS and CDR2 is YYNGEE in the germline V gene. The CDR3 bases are TGTGCCAGCAGCGCTTCAGCCTTTCGCAATCAGCCCCAGCATTTT. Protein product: CASSASAFRNQPQHF. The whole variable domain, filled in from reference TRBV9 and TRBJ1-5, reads DSGVTQTPKHLITATGQRVTLRCSPRSGDLSVYWYQQSLDQGLQFLIQYYNGEERAKGNILERFSAQQFPDLHSELNLSSLELGDSALYFCASSASAFRNQPQHFGDGTRLSIL.

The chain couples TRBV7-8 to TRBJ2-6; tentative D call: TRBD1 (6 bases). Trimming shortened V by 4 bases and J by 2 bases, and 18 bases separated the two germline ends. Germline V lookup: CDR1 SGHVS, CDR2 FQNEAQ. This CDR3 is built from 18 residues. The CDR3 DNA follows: TGTGCCAGCAGCTCAGTTCAATACAGGGTCGCTGGGGCCAACGTCCTGACTTTC. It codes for CASSSVQYRVAGANVLTF.

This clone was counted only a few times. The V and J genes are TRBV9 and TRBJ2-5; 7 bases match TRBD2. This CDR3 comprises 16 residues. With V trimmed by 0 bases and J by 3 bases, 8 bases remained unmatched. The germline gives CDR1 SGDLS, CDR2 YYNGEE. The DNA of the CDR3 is TGTGCCAGCAGCGTAGGTATAGCGGGCATCAAAGAGACCCAGTACTTC. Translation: CASSVGIAGIKETQYF.

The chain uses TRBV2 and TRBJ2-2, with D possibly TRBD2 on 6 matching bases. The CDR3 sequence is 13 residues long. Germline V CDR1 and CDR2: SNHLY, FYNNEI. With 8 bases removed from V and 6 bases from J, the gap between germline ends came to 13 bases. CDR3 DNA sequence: TGTGCCAGCGGGAGGACAACCCCCGGGGAGCTGTTTTTT. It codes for CASGRTTPGELFF.

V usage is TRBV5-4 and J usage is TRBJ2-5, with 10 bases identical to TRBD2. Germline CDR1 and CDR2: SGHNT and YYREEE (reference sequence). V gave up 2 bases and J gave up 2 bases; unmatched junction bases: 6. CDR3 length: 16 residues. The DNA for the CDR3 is TGTGCCAGCAGCTTAGCGGGAGGGCAAACGCAAGAGACCCAGTACTTC. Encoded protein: CASSLAGGQTQETQYF.

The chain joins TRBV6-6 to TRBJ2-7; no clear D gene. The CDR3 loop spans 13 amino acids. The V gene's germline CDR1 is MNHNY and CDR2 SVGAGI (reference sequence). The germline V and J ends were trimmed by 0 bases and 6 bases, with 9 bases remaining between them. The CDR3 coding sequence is TGTGCCAGCAGTTACTCCCCATGGGGCGAGCAGTACTTC. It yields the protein CASSYSPWGEQYF.

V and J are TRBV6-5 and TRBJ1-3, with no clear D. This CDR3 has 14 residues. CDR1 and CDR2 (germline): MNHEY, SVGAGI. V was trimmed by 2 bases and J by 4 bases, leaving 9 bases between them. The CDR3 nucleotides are TGTGCCAGCAGTTACGTGATGGGAGGAAACACCATATATTTT. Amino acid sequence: CASSYVMGGNTIYF.

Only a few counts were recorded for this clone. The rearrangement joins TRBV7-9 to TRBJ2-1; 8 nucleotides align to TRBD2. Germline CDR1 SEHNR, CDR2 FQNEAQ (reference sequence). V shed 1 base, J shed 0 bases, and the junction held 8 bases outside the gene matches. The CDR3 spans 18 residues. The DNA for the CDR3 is TGTGCCAGCAGCTTAGGAGTCGGACTAGCATCCTCCTACAATGAGCAGTTCTTC. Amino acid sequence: CASSLGVGLASSYNEQFF.

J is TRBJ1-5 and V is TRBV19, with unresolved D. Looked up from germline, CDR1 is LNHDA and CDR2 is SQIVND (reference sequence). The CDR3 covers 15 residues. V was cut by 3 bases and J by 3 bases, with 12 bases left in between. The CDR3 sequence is CASSIGRLPNQPQHF. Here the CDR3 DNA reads TGTGCCAGTAGTATCGGGCGCTTACCCAATCAGCCCCAGCATTTT.

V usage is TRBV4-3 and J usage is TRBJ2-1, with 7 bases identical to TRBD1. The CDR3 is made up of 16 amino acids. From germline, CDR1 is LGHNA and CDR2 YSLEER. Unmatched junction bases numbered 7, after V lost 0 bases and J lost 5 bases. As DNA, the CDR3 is TGCGCCAGCAGCCAAGATATCGGCAGGGGGAACAATGAGCAGTTCTTC. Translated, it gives CASSQDIGRGNNEQFF.

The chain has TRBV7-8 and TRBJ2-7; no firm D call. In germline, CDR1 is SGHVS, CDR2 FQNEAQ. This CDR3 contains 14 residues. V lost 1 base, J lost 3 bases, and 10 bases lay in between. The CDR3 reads CASSLGRKNYEQYF. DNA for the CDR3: TGTGCCAGCAGCTTAGGACGCAAGAACTACGAGCAGTACTTC.

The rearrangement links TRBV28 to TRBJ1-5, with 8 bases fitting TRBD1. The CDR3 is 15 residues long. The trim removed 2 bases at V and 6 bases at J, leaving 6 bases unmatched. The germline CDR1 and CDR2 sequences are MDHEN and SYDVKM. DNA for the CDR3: TGTGCCAGCAGTTTACCAGGGGGCTTACGTCAGCCCCAGCATTTT. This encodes CASSLPGGLRQPQHF.

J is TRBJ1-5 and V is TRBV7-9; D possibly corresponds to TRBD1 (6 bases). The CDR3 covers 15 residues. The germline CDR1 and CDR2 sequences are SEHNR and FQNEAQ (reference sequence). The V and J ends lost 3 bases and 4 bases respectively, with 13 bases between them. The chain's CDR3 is CASSLGGAENQPQHF. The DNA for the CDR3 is TGTGCCAGCAGCTTGGGGGGCGCCGAAAATCAGCCCCAGCATTTT.

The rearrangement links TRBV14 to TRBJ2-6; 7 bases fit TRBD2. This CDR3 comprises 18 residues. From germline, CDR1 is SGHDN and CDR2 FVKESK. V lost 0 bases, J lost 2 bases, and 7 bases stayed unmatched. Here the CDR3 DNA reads TGTGCCAGCAGCCAAGATTTCGGCGGGGGTGCTGGGGCCAACGTCCTGACTTTC. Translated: CASSQDFGGGAGANVLTF.

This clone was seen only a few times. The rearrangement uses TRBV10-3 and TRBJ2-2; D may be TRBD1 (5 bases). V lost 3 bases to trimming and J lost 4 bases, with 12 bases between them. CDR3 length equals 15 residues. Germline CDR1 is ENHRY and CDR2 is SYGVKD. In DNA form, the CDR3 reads TGTGCCATCAGTGAAGGGCAGGGATTCACCGGGGAGCTGTTTTTT. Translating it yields CAISEGQGFTGELFF.

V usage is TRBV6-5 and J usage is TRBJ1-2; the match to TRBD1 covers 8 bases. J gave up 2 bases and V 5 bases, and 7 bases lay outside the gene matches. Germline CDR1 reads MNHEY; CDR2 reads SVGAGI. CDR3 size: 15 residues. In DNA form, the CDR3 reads TGTGCCAGCAGTGCAGGGGGCTTACTGAACTATGGCTACACCTTC. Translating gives CASSAGGLLNYGYTF.

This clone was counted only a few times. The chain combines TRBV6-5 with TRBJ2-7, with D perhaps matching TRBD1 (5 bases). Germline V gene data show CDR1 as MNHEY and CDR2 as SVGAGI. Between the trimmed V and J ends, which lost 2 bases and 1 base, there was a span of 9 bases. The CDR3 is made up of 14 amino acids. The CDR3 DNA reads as TGTGCCAGCAGTTACAGGGGTCAATCCTACGAGCAGTACTTC. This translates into CASSYRGQSYEQYF.

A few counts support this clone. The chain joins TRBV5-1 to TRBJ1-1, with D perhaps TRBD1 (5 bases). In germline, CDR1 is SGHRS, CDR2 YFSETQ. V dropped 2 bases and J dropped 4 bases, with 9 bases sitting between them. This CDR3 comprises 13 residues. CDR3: CASSFNRGTEAFF. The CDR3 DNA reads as TGCGCCAGCAGCTTTAATAGGGGCACTGAAGCTTTCTTT.

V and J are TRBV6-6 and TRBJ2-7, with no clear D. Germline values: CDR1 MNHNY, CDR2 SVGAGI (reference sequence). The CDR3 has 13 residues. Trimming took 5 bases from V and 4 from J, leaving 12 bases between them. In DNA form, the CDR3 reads TGTGCCAGCAGTAGACTGACTGGATACGAGCAGTACTTC. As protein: CASSRLTGYEQYF.

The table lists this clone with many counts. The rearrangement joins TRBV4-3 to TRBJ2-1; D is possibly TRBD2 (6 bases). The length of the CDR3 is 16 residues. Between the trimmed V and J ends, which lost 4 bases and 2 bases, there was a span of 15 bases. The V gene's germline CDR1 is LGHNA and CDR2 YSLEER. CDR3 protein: CASSRERSGPYNEQFF. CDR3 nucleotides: TGCGCCAGCAGCCGAGAGAGGAGCGGGCCCTACAATGAGCAGTTCTTC.

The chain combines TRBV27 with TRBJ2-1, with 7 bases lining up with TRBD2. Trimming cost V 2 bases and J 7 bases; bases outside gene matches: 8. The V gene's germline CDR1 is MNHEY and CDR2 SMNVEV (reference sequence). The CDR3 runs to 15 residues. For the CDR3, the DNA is TGTGCCAGCAGTTTAAGGCGGGGAGGGCCGAATGAGCAGTTCTTC. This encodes CASSLRRGGPNEQFF.

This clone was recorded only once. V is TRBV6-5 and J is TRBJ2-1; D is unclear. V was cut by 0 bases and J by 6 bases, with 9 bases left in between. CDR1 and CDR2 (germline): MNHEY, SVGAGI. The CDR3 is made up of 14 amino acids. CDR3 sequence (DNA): TGTGCCAGCAGTTACTCTGGCAAGGGCAATGAGCAGTTCTTC. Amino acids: CASSYSGKGNEQFF.

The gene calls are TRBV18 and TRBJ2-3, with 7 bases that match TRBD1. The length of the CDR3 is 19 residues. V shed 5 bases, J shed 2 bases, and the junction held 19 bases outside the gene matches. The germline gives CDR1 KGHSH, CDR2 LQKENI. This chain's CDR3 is CASSGARDSSHHNTDTQYF. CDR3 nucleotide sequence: TGTGCCAGCTCAGGAGCCCGGGACAGCTCCCATCATAACACAGATACGCAGTATTTT.

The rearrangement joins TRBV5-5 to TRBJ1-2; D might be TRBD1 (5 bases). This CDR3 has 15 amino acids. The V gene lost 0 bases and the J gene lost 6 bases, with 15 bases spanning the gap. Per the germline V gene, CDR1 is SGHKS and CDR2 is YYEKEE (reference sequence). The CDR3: CASSLVPGPQDGYTF. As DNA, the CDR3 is TGTGCCAGCAGCTTGGTCCCCGGCCCACAGGATGGCTACACCTTC.

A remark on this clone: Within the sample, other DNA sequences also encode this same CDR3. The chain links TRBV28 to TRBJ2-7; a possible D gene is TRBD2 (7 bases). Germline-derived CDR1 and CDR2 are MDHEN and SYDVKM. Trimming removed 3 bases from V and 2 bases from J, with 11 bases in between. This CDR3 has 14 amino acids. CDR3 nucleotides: TGTGCCAGCAGTTTGGGGGGGCCGCCCTACGAGCAGTACTTC. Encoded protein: CASSLGGPPYEQYF.

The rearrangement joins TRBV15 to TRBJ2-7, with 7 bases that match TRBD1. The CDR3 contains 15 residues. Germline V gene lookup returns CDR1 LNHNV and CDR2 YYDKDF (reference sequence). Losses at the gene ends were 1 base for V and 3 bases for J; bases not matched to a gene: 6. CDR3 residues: CATSRVRSGGYEQYF. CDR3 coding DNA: TGTGCCACCAGCAGAGTTCGGTCAGGGGGCTACGAGCAGTACTTC.

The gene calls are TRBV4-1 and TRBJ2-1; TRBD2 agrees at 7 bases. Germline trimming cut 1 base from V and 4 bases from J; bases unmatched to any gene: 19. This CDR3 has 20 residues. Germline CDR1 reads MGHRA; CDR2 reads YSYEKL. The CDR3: CASSQVLGLGGTKIYNEQFF. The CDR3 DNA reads TGCGCCAGCAGCCAAGTTTTGGGGCTAGGAGGGACTAAGATATACAATGAGCAGTTCTTC.